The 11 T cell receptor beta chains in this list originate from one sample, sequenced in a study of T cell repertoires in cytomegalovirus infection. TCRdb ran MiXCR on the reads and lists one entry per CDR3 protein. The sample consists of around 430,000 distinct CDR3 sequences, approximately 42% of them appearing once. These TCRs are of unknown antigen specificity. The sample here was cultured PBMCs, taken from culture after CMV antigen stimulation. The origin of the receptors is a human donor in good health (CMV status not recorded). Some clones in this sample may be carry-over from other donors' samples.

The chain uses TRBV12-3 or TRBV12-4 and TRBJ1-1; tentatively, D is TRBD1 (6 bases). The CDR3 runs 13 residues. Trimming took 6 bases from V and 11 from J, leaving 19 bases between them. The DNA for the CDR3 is TGTGCCAGCAGCCCAACAGGGTCTCTTGGGGCTTTCTTT. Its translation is CASSPTGSLGAFF.

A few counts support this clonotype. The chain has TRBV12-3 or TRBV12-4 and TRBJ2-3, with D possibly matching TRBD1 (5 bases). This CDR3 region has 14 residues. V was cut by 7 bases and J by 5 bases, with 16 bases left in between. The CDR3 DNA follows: TGTGCCAGCACCCCGAACTCCAGGGAAGATACGCAGTATTTT. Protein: CASTPNSREDTQYF.

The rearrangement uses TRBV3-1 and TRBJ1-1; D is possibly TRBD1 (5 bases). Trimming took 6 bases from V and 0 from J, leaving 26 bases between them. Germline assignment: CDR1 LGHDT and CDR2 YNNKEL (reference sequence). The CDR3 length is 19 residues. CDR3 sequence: CASRSKGRATLDLNTEAFF. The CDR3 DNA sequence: TGTGCCAGCAGGTCAAAGGGCAGGGCGACCCTAGATCTGAACACTGAAGCTTTCTTT.

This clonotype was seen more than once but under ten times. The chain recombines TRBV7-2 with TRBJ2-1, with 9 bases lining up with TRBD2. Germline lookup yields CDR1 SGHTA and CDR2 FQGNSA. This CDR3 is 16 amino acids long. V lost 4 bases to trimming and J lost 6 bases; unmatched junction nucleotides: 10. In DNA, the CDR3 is TGTGCCAGCAGCTCCCCCACGGGACTAGCCGGCAATGAGCAGTTCTTC. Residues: CASSSPTGLAGNEQFF.

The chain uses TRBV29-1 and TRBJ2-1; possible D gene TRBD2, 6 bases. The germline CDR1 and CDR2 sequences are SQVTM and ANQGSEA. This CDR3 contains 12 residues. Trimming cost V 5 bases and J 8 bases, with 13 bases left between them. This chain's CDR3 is CSVRSGGDEQFF. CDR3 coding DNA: TGCAGCGTTCGAAGTGGAGGGGATGAGCAGTTCTTC.

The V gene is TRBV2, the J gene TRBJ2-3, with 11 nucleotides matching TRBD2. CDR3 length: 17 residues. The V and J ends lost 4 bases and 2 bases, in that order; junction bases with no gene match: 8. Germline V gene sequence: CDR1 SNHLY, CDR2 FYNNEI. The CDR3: CASSGVLAGGYTDTQYF. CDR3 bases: TGTGCCAGCAGTGGTGTTCTAGCGGGAGGTTACACAGATACGCAGTATTTT.

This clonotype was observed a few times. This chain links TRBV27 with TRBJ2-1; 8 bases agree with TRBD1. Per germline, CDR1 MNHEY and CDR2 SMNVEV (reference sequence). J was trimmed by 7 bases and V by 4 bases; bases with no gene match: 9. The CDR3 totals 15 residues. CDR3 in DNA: TGTGCCAGCAGTTACGACAGGGGTTTCAATAATGAGCAGTTCTTC. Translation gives CASSYDRGFNNEQFF.

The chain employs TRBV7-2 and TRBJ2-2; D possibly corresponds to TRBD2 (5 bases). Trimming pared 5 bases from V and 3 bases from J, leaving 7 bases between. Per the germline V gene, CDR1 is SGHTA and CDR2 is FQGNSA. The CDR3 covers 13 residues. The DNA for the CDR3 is TGTGCCAGCAGCATGGACTACACCGGGGAGCTGTTTTTT. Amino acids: CASSMDYTGELFF.

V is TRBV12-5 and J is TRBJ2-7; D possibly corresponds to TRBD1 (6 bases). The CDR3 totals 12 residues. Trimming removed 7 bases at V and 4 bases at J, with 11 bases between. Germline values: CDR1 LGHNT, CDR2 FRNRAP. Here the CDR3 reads CASAQGGYEQYF. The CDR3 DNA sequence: TGTGCTAGTGCCCAAGGGGGATACGAGCAGTACTTC.

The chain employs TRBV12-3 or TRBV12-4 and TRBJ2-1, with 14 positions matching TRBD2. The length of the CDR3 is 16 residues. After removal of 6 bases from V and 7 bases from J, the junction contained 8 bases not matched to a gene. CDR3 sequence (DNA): TGTGCCAGCAGCCGCCGACTAGCGGGGGGGGATAATGAGCAGTTCTTC. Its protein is CASSRRLAGGDNEQFF.

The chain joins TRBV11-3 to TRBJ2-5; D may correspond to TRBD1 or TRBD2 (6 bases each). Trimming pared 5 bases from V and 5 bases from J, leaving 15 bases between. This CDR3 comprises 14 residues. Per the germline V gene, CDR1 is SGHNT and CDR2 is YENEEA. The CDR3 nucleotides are TGTGCCAGCAGCACCCCCGGGGGCACGGAGACCCAGTACTTC. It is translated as CASSTPGGTETQYF.